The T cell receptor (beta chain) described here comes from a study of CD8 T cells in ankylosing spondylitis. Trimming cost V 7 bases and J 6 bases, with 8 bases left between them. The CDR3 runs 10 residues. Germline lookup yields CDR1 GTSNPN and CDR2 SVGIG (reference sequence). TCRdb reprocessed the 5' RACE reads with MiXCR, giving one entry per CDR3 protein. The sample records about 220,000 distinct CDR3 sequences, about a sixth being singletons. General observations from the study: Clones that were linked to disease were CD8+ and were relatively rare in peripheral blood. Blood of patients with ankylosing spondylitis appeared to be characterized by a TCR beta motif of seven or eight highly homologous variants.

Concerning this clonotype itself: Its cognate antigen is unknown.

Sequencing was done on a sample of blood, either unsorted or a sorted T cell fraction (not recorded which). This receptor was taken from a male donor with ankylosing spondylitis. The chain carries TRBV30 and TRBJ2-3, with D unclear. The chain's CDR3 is CAYATDTQYF. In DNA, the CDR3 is TGTGCCTACGCTACTGATACGCAGTATTTT. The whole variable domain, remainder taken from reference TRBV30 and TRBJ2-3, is SQTIHQWPATLVQPVGSPLSLECTVEGTSNPNLYWYRQAAGRGLQLLFYSVGIGQISSEVPQNLSASRPQDRQFILSSKKLLLSDSGFYLCAYATDTQYFGPGTRLTVL.